This is a list of T cell receptor beta chains from one sample in a study of cytomegalovirus exposure and HLA in healthy donors. Clones were sequenced by immunoSEQ multiplex PCR, and TCRdb holds only the in-frame ones, with some missing. The repertoire holds about 100,000 clones, with approximately 70% as singletons. The sample taken for sequencing was PBMCs. The source is a man aged 40-49 years in good health and CMV-seropositive. Each CDR3 is given with its conserved first and last residue. The D gene is left open where the match is weak. Size tells how often a clone was seen (once, few, many) or the class of an expanded clone, and some rows leave it out.

TRBV4-2	TRBJ2-1	-	TRBD2	TGTGCCAGCAGCCAGGGGCTAGCGGGAAGCTACAATGAGCAGTTCTTC	CASSQGLAGSYNEQFF
TRBV7-2	TRBJ2-5	-	-	TGTGCCAGCAGCTTAGGGCGCGGTGACCCTCCTCGGGAGACCCAGTACTTC	CASSLGRGDPPRETQYF
TRBV4-1	TRBJ2-1	-	TRBD2	TGCGCCAGCAGCCAAGGGTTGGGGACTAGCGCGATGGATGAGCAGTTCTTC	CASSQGLGTSAMDEQFF
TRBV6-5	TRBJ1-2	-	TRBD1	TGTGCCAGGAGGGGGCCCACCTCTCCCTACACCTTC	CARRGPTSPYTF
TRBV5-1	TRBJ2-7	few	TRBD1	TGCGCCAGCAGCTTGGTATTACAGGGGGCAAGGTCCTACGAGCAGTACTTC	CASSLVLQGARSYEQYF
TRBV30	TRBJ2-3	-	TRBD2	TGTGCCTCCACTAGCGGGAGCGGCGATACGCAGTATTTT	CASTSGSGDTQYF
TRBV2	TRBJ2-2	-	TRBD2	TGTGCCAGCAGGGCTTATAGCGGGACGGGCGGACGGGGCACCGGGGAGCTGTTTTTT	CASRAYSGTGGRGTGELFF
TRBV27	TRBJ1-1	-	TRBD1	TGTGCCAGCAGTTTCAGGGGGATCACTGAAGCTTTCTTT	CASSFRGITEAFF
TRBV27	TRBJ1-2	few	-	TGTGCCAGCAGTCCAACAGCGGGGACCTATGGCTACACCTTC	CASSPTAGTYGYTF
TRBV5-4	TRBJ2-7	-	TRBD2	TGTGCCAGCAGCCTTGGGAGGGTGGGCCACGAGCAGTACTTC	CASSLGRVGHEQYF
TRBV12-5	TRBJ2-5	-	-	TGTGCTAGTGCCGCGGACCAAGGGGCCCAGTACTTC	CASAADQGAQYF
TRBV7-2	TRBJ1-1	-	-	TGTGCCAGCAGCTTCTCGGGGGGCGGCACTGAAGCTTTCTTT	CASSFSGGGTEAFF
TRBV5-1	TRBJ2-2	-	-	TGCGCCAGCAGCTTGACAGGCTCGAACACCGGGGAGCTGTTTTTT	CASSLTGSNTGELFF
TRBV7-9	TRBJ2-7	-	TRBD2	TGTGCCAGCAGCCCCGGGGCGGGGGGGATCTACGAGCAGTACTTC	CASSPGAGGIYEQYF
TRBV30	TRBJ1-5	-	TRBD1	TGTGCCTGGAGTAAAGGACAGGGTCAGCCCCAGCATTTT	CAWSKGQGQPQHF
TRBV5-8	TRBJ2-6	-	-	TGTGCCACCTACCATACAGCCTCTGGGGCCAACGTCCTGACTTTC	CATYHTASGANVLTF
TRBV15	TRBJ2-5	-	TRBD1	TGTGCCACCAGCAGAGACACAGGGGTAGAGACCCAGTACTTC	CATSRDTGVETQYF
TRBV28	TRBJ2-7	-	-	TGTGCCAGCCTAAGCGGCTACGAGCAGTACTTC	CASLSGYEQYF
TRBV21-1	TRBJ1-1	-	-	TGTGCCAGCAGCAAATGGGGGGGGGTGTCTGAAGCTTTCTTT	CASSKWGGVSEAFF
TRBV7-2	TRBJ1-3	-	-	TGTGCCAGCAGACACAGCATGAGCTCTGGAAACACCATATATTTT	CASRHSMSSGNTIYF
TRBV4-1	TRBJ2-3	once	-	TGCGCCAGCAGCCAAGACTTCCCGGGAGGCACAGATACGCAGTATTTT	CASSQDFPGGTDTQYF
TRBV10-1	TRBJ1-1	-	-	TGCCCCAGCGTAGGAGGGTTGAACACTGAAGCTTTCTTT	CPSVGGLNTEAFF
TRBV5-1	TRBJ1-1	-	-	TGCGCCAGCAGCTTGGACACAGGGAGACCTAACACTGAAGCTTTCTTT	CASSLDTGRPNTEAFF
TRBV27	TRBJ2-5	-	-	TGTGCCAGCAACGGCGGCCCCGTACCCTTTCAAGAGACCCAGTACTTC	CASNGGPVPFQETQYF
TRBV5-4	TRBJ2-1	few	TRBD2	TGTGCCAGCAGCCTCACTAGCGGGGCGGGTGAGCAGTTCTTC	CASSLTSGAGEQFF
TRBV15	TRBJ2-2	-	-	TGTGCCACCGCGAGGGGGAGAACCGGGGAGCTGTTTTTT	CATARGRTGELFF
TRBV11-2	TRBJ1-3	-	TRBD1	TGTGCCAGCAGCTTCCTCACAGGGGGCTCTGGAAACACCATATATTTT	CASSFLTGGSGNTIYF
TRBV14	TRBJ1-1	-	-	TGTGCCAGCAGCCAAGATACAGCCCTGAACACTGAAGCTTTCTTT	CASSQDTALNTEAFF
TRBV10-3	TRBJ1-1	-	-	TGTGCCATCAGTGATTCCGGGGTTCTTGAAGCTTTCTTT	CAISDSGVLEAFF
TRBV18	TRBJ1-5	-	TRBD1	TGTGCCAGCTCACCGACAGGGGGCGCAGATGTAATGCAGCCCCAGCATTTT	CASSPTGGADVMQPQHF
TRBV9	TRBJ2-2	-	TRBD2	TGTGCCAGCAGCGTAGGGACTAGCGGGGGCGGGGAGCTGTTTTTT	CASSVGTSGGGELFF
TRBV6-5	TRBJ1-5	-	-	TGTGCCAGCAGTTACTCGCGGGGGGGTGGTCAGCCCCAGCATTTT	CASSYSRGGGQPQHF
TRBV27	TRBJ2-1	few	-	TGTGCCAGCAGTTTACGTCCGGGCTCCTACAATGAGCAGTTCTTC	CASSLRPGSYNEQFF
TRBV9	TRBJ2-2	-	TRBD2	TGTGCCAGCAGCCCCGGGGGGGGGTTGGGCACCGGGGAGCTGTTTTTT	CASSPGGGLGTGELFF
TRBV6-1	TRBJ2-7	-	TRBD2	TGTGCCAGCAGTGCTTGGACTAGCGGGAGCAAATACGAGCAGTACTTC	CASSAWTSGSKYEQYF
TRBV15	TRBJ1-5	-	-	TGTGCCACCGGGGCCTATAGCAATCAGCCCCAGCATTTT	CATGAYSNQPQHF
TRBV7-2	TRBJ2-7	-	TRBD1	TGTGCCAGCAGCTTAGACAGGGGATCCTACGAGCAGTACTTC	CASSLDRGSYEQYF
TRBV28	TRBJ2-7	-	-	TGTGCCAGCAGTCCCGCCAGGGTGGTTGCCCACGAGCAGTACTTC	CASSPARVVAHEQYF
TRBV13	TRBJ1-1	-	-	TGTGCCAGCTCAACGGGGGACACTGAAGCTTTCTTT	CASSTGDTEAFF
TRBV6-1	TRBJ2-4	-	TRBD1	TGTGCCAGCAGTCCACAGGGGAAAAACATTCAGTACTTC	CASSPQGKNIQYF
TRBV30	TRBJ1-2	-	-	TGTGCCTGGTCCAAGACAGGACGGAATGGCTACACCTTC	CAWSKTGRNGYTF
TRBV6-5	TRBJ1-1	-	-	TGTGCCAGCACCGAGAAAAGCATAGAGGACACTGAAGCTTTCTTT	CASTEKSIEDTEAFF
TRBV9	TRBJ2-2	once	-	TGTGCCAGCAGCGTAGGAGGTACCAGGACAGACAACACCGGGGAGCTGTTTTTT	CASSVGGTRTDNTGELFF
TRBV7-2	TRBJ1-4	few	-	TGTGCCAGCAGCTTTCTATGGGGACAACCGGAGGAACTGTTTTTT	CASSFLWGQPEELFF
TRBV6-5	TRBJ1-1	-	-	TGTGCCAGCACTCCCGGGACACCGAACACTGAAGCTTTCTTT	CASTPGTPNTEAFF
TRBV27	TRBJ2-5	-	-	TGTGCCAGCAGGAAACCCAAGGACAGTGTTGAGACCCAGTACTTC	CASRKPKDSVETQYF
TRBV29-1	TRBJ1-2	-	-	TGCAGCGTGTCTAGCCCTCGGGTCGGCTACACCTTC	CSVSSPRVGYTF
TRBV19	TRBJ2-5	-	-	TGTGCCAGTAGCCCGGACATGGGGCAAGAGACCCAGTACTTC	CASSPDMGQETQYF
TRBV6-1	TRBJ1-5	-	-	TGTGCCAGCAGGCCTAGGATCTCCGGGGATCAGCCCCAGCATTTT	CASRPRISGDQPQHF
TRBV6-1	TRBJ1-4	-	TRBD1	TGTGCCAGCAGTTCCCCCGGCAGGGGGGACGAAAAACTGTTTTTT	CASSSPGRGDEKLFF
TRBV28	TRBJ1-2	-	-	TGTGCCAGCAGTTTATTGTCGGGGAACTATGGCTACACCTTC	CASSLLSGNYGYTF
TRBV10-3	TRBJ2-3	-	TRBD2	TGTGCCATCAGTGACCGAGCGGGAGGGTATGGTACAGATACGCAGTATTTT	CAISDRAGGYGTDTQYF
TRBV2	TRBJ2-3	-	TRBD1	TGTGCCAGCAGTGAACGGGACAGGGCCCTTGCAGATACGCAGTATTTT	CASSERDRALADTQYF
TRBV7-8	TRBJ2-7	once	-	TGTGCCAGCAGCTCGAAGTCGGGATACGAGCAGTACTTC	CASSSKSGYEQYF
TRBV5-1	TRBJ1-2	-	TRBD1	TGCGCCAGCAGCGTAACTCGGACAGGGAGCTATGGCTACACCTTC	CASSVTRTGSYGYTF